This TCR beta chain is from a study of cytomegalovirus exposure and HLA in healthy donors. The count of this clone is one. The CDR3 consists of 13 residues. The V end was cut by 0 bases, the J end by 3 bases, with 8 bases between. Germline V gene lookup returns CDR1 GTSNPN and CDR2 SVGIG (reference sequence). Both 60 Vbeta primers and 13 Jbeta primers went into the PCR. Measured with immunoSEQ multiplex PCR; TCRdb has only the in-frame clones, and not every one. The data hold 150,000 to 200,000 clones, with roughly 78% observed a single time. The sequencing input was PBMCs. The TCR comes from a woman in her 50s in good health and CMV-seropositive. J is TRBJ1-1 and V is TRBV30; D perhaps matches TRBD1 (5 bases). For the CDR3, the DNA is TGTGCCTGGAGTGTGGTAGGGGACACTGAAGCTTTCTTT. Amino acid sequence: CAWSVVGDTEAFF.